This T cell receptor (beta chain) comes out of a study of CD8+ T cells in alopecia areata (dated by TCRdb to the late 2010s). About the investigation overall: The study used high-throughput TCRbeta sequencing to examine T cell clonal expansion in alopecia areata, in both the C3H/HeJ mouse model and human patients. Scalp clonality was compared among normal scalp (n=4), patchy alopecia areata scalp (n=8), and alopecia totalis/universalis scalp (n=8). RNA was extracted with the PAXgene miRNA kit for fixed scalp, the miRNeasy kit for PBMCs, and the RNeasy kit for mouse skin. Scalp tissue and sorted CD4+ and CD8+ peripheral blood T cells from patchy and totalis/universalis alopecia areata patients and from healthy controls were covered by human TCRbeta sequencing. TCRbeta CDR3 regions were amplified by immunoSEQ multiplex PCR using 35 Vbeta forward and 13 Jbeta reverse primers.

The CDR3 covers 15 residues, taking in both the cysteine and the phenylalanine. CDR3 DNA only is kept here, 45 bases in frame from base 1. Per the germline V gene, SGHTA is the CDR1 and FQGNSA is the CDR2. The germline V end is reduced by 6 bases and the J end by 2 bases; junction bases left unmatched: 8. Lesional scalp punch biopsies and peripheral blood were collected from alopecia areata patients. After PBMCs were isolated by density centrifugation and stained for CD3, CD4 and CD8, a FACSAria was used to sort CD4+ and CD8+ T cells. As part of a multicenter biomarker study, untreated alopecia areata patients were recruited. In roughly five patients from the biomarker study, the blood CD8+ T cells went through an additional sort into NKG2D-low and NKG2D-high fractions. On the study overall, not on this receptor specifically: Unlike mouse skin, which is dominated by gammadelta T cells, normal human skin has resident alphabeta T cells that are also sequenced, and this complicates analysis of the scalp TCR repertoire. Compared with normal scalp, lesional scalp, particularly in alopecia totalis/universalis, had higher clonality and more expanded CD8+ clones, which suggests antigenic drive. Compared with mice, TCR sequences shared between patients were less clear, possibly partly because of HLA diversity across the patient population.

There are a few counts of this clone. Its antigen is unknown. No qualities accompany the bases; no much larger clone lies one base away. The library was made by the immunoSEQ multiplex PCR assay. For TCR sequencing, RNA was extracted from every sample and reverse transcribed into cDNA to serve as template. First-strand cDNA was synthesized with SuperScript III using a 2:1 mix of oligo-dT and random hexamers. A synthetic immune receptor repertoire was used to measure amplification bias, and any remaining bias was corrected computationally. Per the original workflow: After raw reads were preprocessed to remove errors, the CDR3 was defined following IMGT conventions as running from the conserved cysteine to phenylalanine. Clonality was computed by normalizing Shannon entropy by log2 of the number of productive unique TCRs and subtracting the result from 1. Whether scalp clones were CD4 or CD8 was inferred by matching scalp TCRbeta sequences against CD4 and CD8 repertoires sorted from blood. TCRdb took this table from immuneACCESS and kept in-frame rearrangements with V and J called. Such tables lack part of the clones; where checked against another copy, unresolved V genes explain under half of the gap, and the rest is unexplained. The D gene and trimming were derived from the DNA, and the V and J assignments and clone size from that table. The sample contains tens of thousands of clones, less than 70% of them found a single time. The biggest ten clones account for around two fifths of the sample.

The chain was built from TRBV7-2 and TRBJ2-7, with 9 bases in between that match TRBD1. What was sequenced was NKG2D-high CD8+ T cells sorted from blood. Reading the label with the study, this specimen's cell subset or site is: sorted CD8+ NKG2D-high blood T cells. This sequence was found in a human donor with alopecia areata. At the DNA level, the sequence is TGTGCCAGCAGTTTGGGACAGGGTAAAGCCTACGAGCAGTACTTC. Its coded protein is CASSLGQGKAYEQYF.